This T cell receptor beta chain was identified in a study of blood T cells in healthy people across ages. On the study more broadly: The template switching approach captured approximately one barcoded beta molecule for every two T cells.

Germline CDR1 ENHRY, CDR2 SYGVKD. This CDR3 has 14 amino acids. With 4 bases clipped from V and 3 bases from J, the junction kept 5 bases outside the gene matches. All donors came from Russia, were Caucasian and healthy, and spanned ages about 6 to 100. A second PCR, run for about 6 to 11 cycles, used a sample-barcoded 5' primer plus a J-beta primer mix. The authors tagged each cDNA molecule using a template-switch adaptor with 12 random nucleotides. TCRdb fed the 5' RACE reads into MiXCR, producing one record per CDR3 protein. Of roughly 800,000 distinct CDR3 sequences listed, nearly 60% are singletons. This clonotype occurred a few times.

The rearrangement uses TRBV10-3 and TRBJ2-7; 8 bases map to TRBD2. The sequencing sample was made of blood. This TCR derives from a man younger than 40 in good health. CDR3 sequence (DNA): TGTGCCATCAGTGGGCACGGGGGGGACTACGAGCAGTACTTC. This codes for CAISGHGGDYEQYF.